This T cell receptor beta chain was captured in a study of CD8 T cells in ankylosing spondylitis. The study's findings and limits: Disease-linked clones were reportedly significantly enriched in matched ankylosing spondylitis synovial fluid. What appeared characteristic of ankylosing spondylitis blood was a TCR beta motif of eight highly homologous variants.

TCRdb ran MiXCR on the 5' RACE reads and lists one entry per CDR3 protein. The sample lists 500,000 or so distinct CDR3 sequences, over 4% occurring once. Of note for this clonotype: Its antigen is still unknown.

With V trimmed by 5 bases and J by 1 base, 6 bases remained unmatched. The CDR3 totals 16 residues. Germline loops: CDR1 SEHNR, CDR2 FQNEAQ (reference sequence). The rearrangement uses TRBV7-9 and TRBJ1-5; 9 bases line up with TRBD1. Sequenced sample: blood, either unsorted or a sorted T cell fraction (not recorded which). The sequence derives from a male donor with ankylosing spondylitis. The CDR3: CASSSRDRASNQPQHF. The CDR3 coding sequence is TGTGCCAGCAGCAGTCGGGACAGGGCAAGCAATCAGCCCCAGCATTTT.